The clone carrying this T cell receptor beta chain has a count of ten or more. The sample comes from a study of Graves' ophthalmopathy and Graves' hyperthyroidism. V dropped 3 bases and J dropped 6 bases, with 8 bases sitting between them. Germline-derived CDR1 and CDR2 are WNHNN and SYGVQD (reference sequence). The CDR3 totals 13 residues. RNA transcripts yielded amplified TCR beta CDR3 regions. An initial RT-PCR round employing HTBI primers preceded a second-round multiplex PCR. Each CDR3 protein is one row after TCRdb ran MiXCR on the multiplex PCR reads. Of a few hundred thousand distinct CDR3 sequences listed, roughly 21% are singletons.

The sequenced material came from peripheral blood. The J gene is TRBJ2-2, the V gene TRBV10-1; D unresolved. The receptor's source is a woman aged 50 to 65 with Graves' ophthalmopathy. The CDR3 DNA reads as TGCGCCAGCAGTGACCCCGAGGCCGGGGAGCTGTTTTTT. It specifies CASSDPEAGELFF.